This T cell receptor (beta chain) originates from a study of blood T cells in healthy people across ages. The study's findings and limits: Leaving the PBMCs unsorted stopped any conclusive comparison of naive versus antigen-experienced cells. TCR beta diversity, measured per million T cells, fell in a roughly linear way with age.

This clonotype has only a few counts. Antigen unknown. Germline CDR1 and CDR2: SGHVS and FQNEAQ. The CDR3 is 15 residues long. Trimming took 5 bases from V and 5 from J; bases not matched to a gene: 6. With a J-beta primer mix and a sample-barcoded 5' primer, a second PCR ran 7 to 11 cycles. TCRdb used MiXCR to reprocess the 5' RACE reads, holding one entry per CDR3 protein. Here the sample spans 1.5 million to 2 million distinct CDR3 sequences, about 35% being singletons. The V and J genes are TRBV7-8 and TRBJ2-1, with TRBD2 identical over 10 bases. The sequencing sample was made of blood. The TCR sequence derives from a woman aged 25 to 39 in good health. For the CDR3, the DNA is TGTGCCAGCAGCCCCTTAAGCGGGAGGGACAATGAGCAGTTCTTC. This sequence encodes CASSPLSGRDNEQFF.